This TCR beta chain emerged from a study of tumor-infiltrating lymphocytes in primary liver carcinoma. The study's findings and limits: Because of bulk unsorted sampling, CD4+ and CD8+ repertoires were not subjected to comparison. Tumor-adjacent and tumor-blood pairs showed less overlap than tumor region pairs. Significantly greater top-250-clone fractions characterized tumors relative to blood (p = 0.039).

Trimming shortened V by 2 bases and J by 2 bases, and 7 bases separated the two germline ends. Germline CDR1 is MNHNS and CDR2 is SASEGT. This CDR3 has 13 residues. The investigators made TCR beta cDNA from roughly 0.55 ug total RNA, using a constant-region primer. Slightly modified ARM-PCR served as the procedure for the TCR beta libraries. These libraries came from three rounds of nested multiplex PCR. The first two PCR rounds used TRBV1-TRBV30 primers with a Cbeta primer, 10 cycles each. Each CDR3 protein is one row after TCRdb ran MiXCR on the multiplex PCR reads. The sample consists of hundreds of thousands of distinct CDR3 sequences, more than 55% of them appearing once. Unsorted whole blood supplied the RNA, and germline DNA was extracted too. Before the surgical procedure, approximately 3.6 milliliters of peripheral blood were collected. In its sample, this clonotype was seen many times. Antigen: not known.

The sequence came from a woman under 40 with primary liver carcinoma and hepatitis B virus infection. The rearrangement uses TRBV6-1 and TRBJ2-7; D ambiguous. Input material: peripheral blood. Written as DNA, the CDR3 is TGTGCCAGCAGTGAACACAGCCCCTACGAGCAGTACTTC. Protein sequence: CASSEHSPYEQYF.